Following are 29 T cell receptor beta chains from one sample sequenced in a study of human T cells and chemical hapten exposure. Time point denoted: healthy volunteer bleed at 6 weeks. Unfractionated whole blood was the source of the extracted total RNA. TCRdb re-called the RACE reads through MiXCR, storing one row per CDR3 protein. The top ten clones hold roughly 1.5% of a sample with fewer than 85,000 distinct CDR3 sequences, over 6.5% of them seen once. Sequenced input: whole blood. The receptor source for this set is a male donor in good health. Some clones in this sample may be carry-over from other donors' samples.

This clonotype was detected many times. The rearrangement links TRBV28 to TRBJ2-5; 11 bases match TRBD2. CDR3 size: 14 residues. The J segment lost 6 bases and the V segment lost 5 bases, leaving 5 bases of the junction unmatched. Germline V gene data show CDR1 as MDHEN and CDR2 as SYDVKM. The CDR3 DNA sequence: TGTGCCAGCAGTCCTCTAGCGGGAGGAAAGACCCAGTACTTC. Amino acid sequence: CASSPLAGGKTQYF.

This clonotype turned up a few times. The chain uses TRBV2 and TRBJ1-2, with no clear D. Germline lookup yields CDR1 SNHLY and CDR2 FYNNEI. This CDR3 spans 12 amino acids. V was shortened by 2 bases and J by 4 bases, with 5 bases between the two germline ends. The DNA of the CDR3 is TGTGCCAGCAGTGAAATGGTCTATGGCTACACCTTC. It translates to CASSEMVYGYTF.

This chain connects TRBV6-1 to TRBJ1-3; the D gene is possibly TRBD1 (5 bases). Germline CDR1 MNHNS, CDR2 SASEGT. The CDR3 consists of 16 residues. V lost 1 base, J lost 0 bases, and 10 bases lay in between. The CDR3 DNA is TGTGCCAGCAGTGAAGTTAAGGGGTTCTCTGGAAACACCATATATTTT. Its protein is CASSEVKGFSGNTIYF.

The chain uses TRBV2 and TRBJ2-1; D is possibly TRBD2 (6 bases). Per germline, CDR1 SNHLY and CDR2 FYNNEI. This CDR3 is built from 13 residues. V was cut by 3 bases and J by 6 bases, with 9 bases left in between. In DNA form, the CDR3 reads TGTGCCAGCAGTGATGGGACTTCCAATGAGCAGTTCTTC. The encoded protein is CASSDGTSNEQFF. Supplemented by reference TRBV2 and TRBJ2-1, the full variable domain reads EPEVTQTPSHQVTQMGQEVILRCVPISNHLYFYWYRQILGQKVEFLVSFYNNEISEKSEIFDDQFSVERPDGSNFTLKIRSTKLEDSAMYFCASSDGTSNEQFFGPGTRLTVL.

Many counts were recorded for this clonotype. The chain joins TRBV2 to TRBJ2-3, with 7 bases fitting TRBD2. J lost 2 bases, V lost 5 bases, and 10 bases had no gene match. In germline, CDR1 is SNHLY, CDR2 FYNNEI. The CDR3 contains 16 residues. This chain's CDR3 is CASSLPPGGNTDTQYF. The CDR3 DNA reads TGTGCCAGCAGTCTCCCCCCGGGAGGTAACACAGATACGCAGTATTTT.

Many counts were recorded for this clonotype. The chain couples TRBV18 to TRBJ2-1, with D possibly called TRBD1 or TRBD2 (5 bases each). V lost 1 base and J 2 bases, leaving 9 bases between the germline ends. The germline gives CDR1 KGHSH, CDR2 LQKENI. CDR3 length: 15 amino acids. The CDR3 nucleotides read TGTGCCAGCTCACCACAAGAGGGGACCTACAATGAGCAGTTCTTC. Amino acids: CASSPQEGTYNEQFF.

This clonotype was seen only a few times. The V and J genes are TRBV12-5 and TRBJ1-2, with a weak D call TRBD1 (5 bases). Germline loops: CDR1 LGHNT, CDR2 FRNRAP. This CDR3 spans 15 amino acids. V lost 6 bases to trimming and J lost 5 bases, with 19 bases between them. The CDR3 loop reads CASGARRGVRYGYTF. For the CDR3, the DNA is TGTGCTAGTGGGGCCAGGCGGGGGGTTAGGTATGGCTACACCTTC.

This clonotype has a handful of counts. The chain combines TRBV7-8 with TRBJ1-5; 9 bases line up with TRBD1. The trim removed 3 bases at V and 3 bases at J, leaving 3 bases unmatched. From germline, CDR1 is SGHVS and CDR2 FQNEAQ. This CDR3 spans 15 amino acids. CDR3 sequence (DNA): TGTGCCAGCAGCTTGGGGACAGGGTTCAATCAGCCCCAGCATTTT. Amino acid sequence: CASSLGTGFNQPQHF.

J is TRBJ2-1 and V is TRBV2; possible D gene TRBD2, 7 bases. Germline CDR1 and CDR2: SNHLY and FYNNEI. Trimming removed 5 bases from V and 0 bases from J, with 17 bases in between. The length of the CDR3 is 17 residues. For the CDR3, the DNA is TGTGCCAGCAGTCCCGTGGGGGGCGGGAGCTCCTACAATGAGCAGTTCTTC. Its translation: CASSPVGGGSSYNEQFF. The variable domain in full, completed from reference TRBV2 and TRBJ2-1, reads EPEVTQTPSHQVTQMGQEVILRCVPISNHLYFYWYRQILGQKVEFLVSFYNNEISEKSEIFDDQFSVERPDGSNFTLKIRSTKLEDSAMYFCASSPVGGGSSYNEQFFGPGTRLTVL.

A few counts support this clonotype. The genes are TRBV7-9 and TRBJ2-5; D is ambiguous. The CDR3 loop spans 11 amino acids. Trimming pared 5 bases from V and 2 bases from J, leaving 3 bases between. In germline, CDR1 is SEHNR, CDR2 FQNEAQ (reference sequence). The CDR3 DNA reads as TGTGCCAGCAGCGAGCAAGAGACCCAGTACTTC. It yields the protein CASSEQETQYF.

This clonotype was found many times. CDR3 coding DNA: TGTGCCAGCAGCCAAGATCCGGGGACTTCTCCTGAAGCTTTCTTT. Protein product: CASSQDPGTSPEAFF. The chain combines TRBV4-2 with TRBJ1-1, with TRBD1 as a possible D gene (5 bases). Trimming took off 0 bases at V and 6 bases at J, with 14 bases between the two ends. The CDR3 is 15 residues long. The germline CDR1 and CDR2 sequences are LGHNA and YNFKEQ.

This clonotype is categorized as medium-sized. V and J are TRBV24-1 and TRBJ1-5, with D unclear. Trimming took off 8 bases at V and 3 bases at J, with 13 bases between the two ends. Germline assignment: CDR1 KGHDR and CDR2 SFDVKD. The CDR3 is 14 amino acids. The DNA for the CDR3 is TGTGCCACCAATCTAGGATTCACCAATCAGCCCCAGCATTTT. Residues: CATNLGFTNQPQHF.

There are a few counts of this clonotype. The chain combines TRBV11-1 with TRBJ2-4; 9 bases agree with TRBD1. Trimming cost V 5 bases and J 8 bases; bases outside gene matches: 10. CDR1 is SGHAT and CDR2 is FQDESV in the germline V gene (reference sequence). This CDR3 is 15 amino acids long. The CDR3 loop reads CASSPQGGQGYIQYF. The CDR3 DNA follows: TGTGCCAGCAGCCCCCAGGGTGGACAGGGGTACATTCAGTACTTC.

This clonotype was seen at least ten times. This rearrangement joins TRBV6-5 to TRBJ2-3; 8 positions match TRBD2. The CDR3 is 16 residues long. CDR1 and CDR2 (germline): MNHEY, SVGAGI. V shed 5 bases, J shed 2 bases, and the junction held 9 bases outside the gene matches. CDR3 amino acids: CASSPPASGFTDTQYF. CDR3 sequence (DNA): TGTGCCAGCAGTCCCCCGGCTAGCGGGTTCACAGATACGCAGTATTTT.

The chain recombines TRBV27 with TRBJ2-7; TRBD2 is a possible D gene (5 bases). This CDR3 comprises 15 residues. The germline CDR1 and CDR2 sequences are MNHEY and SMNVEV (reference sequence). V lost 0 bases and J 4 bases, leaving 13 bases between the germline ends. In nucleotides, the CDR3 is TGTGCCAGCAGTTTATCGCTAGCCTCAGATTACGAGCAGTACTTC. Its protein is CASSLSLASDYEQYF.

This clonotype was picked up many times. V and J are TRBV11-2 and TRBJ2-1; 8 positions match TRBD2. The CDR3 spans 16 residues. V shed 1 base and J 10 bases; nucleotides not matched to a gene: 12. Germline V gene lookup returns CDR1 SGHAT and CDR2 FQNNGV. The CDR3 here is CASSLASTGRALEQFF. The CDR3 DNA reads as TGTGCCAGCAGCTTAGCTTCTACCGGGAGGGCCCTCGAGCAGTTCTTC.

This clonotype was picked up many times. The V gene is TRBV5-5, the J gene TRBJ2-1; D remains unclear. From germline, CDR1 is SGHKS and CDR2 YYEKEE (reference sequence). This CDR3 spans 13 amino acids. The ends were cut back, 0 bases at V and 5 bases at J, with 6 bases in the middle. DNA for the CDR3: TGTGCCAGCAGCTTGGGCGCAGACAATGAGCAGTTCTTC. It translates to CASSLGADNEQFF.

This clonotype has more than one count but fewer than ten. The chain joins TRBV2 to TRBJ2-3, with D perhaps TRBD1 (6 bases). This CDR3 region has 17 residues. Trimming took 2 bases from V and 3 from J, leaving 18 bases between them. The germline CDR1 and CDR2 sequences are SNHLY and FYNNEI. As DNA, the CDR3 is TGTGCCAGCAGTGAACACAGGGCGCAAAGGACTACAGATACGCAGTATTTT. Protein: CASSEHRAQRTTDTQYF.

This sequence joins TRBV19 and TRBJ1-5, with 11 bases identical to TRBD1. The germline gives CDR1 LNHDA, CDR2 SQIVND (reference sequence). The J segment lost 8 bases and the V segment lost 5 bases, leaving 11 bases of the junction unmatched. This CDR3 spans 16 amino acids. CDR3: CASSAGTGGSIEPQHF. CDR3 bases: TGTGCCAGTAGTGCGGGGACAGGGGGTTCAATAGAGCCCCAGCATTTT.

This clonotype was observed a handful of times. The J gene is TRBJ1-1, the V gene TRBV19, with no clear D. V was trimmed by 7 bases and J by 1 base, leaving 10 bases between them. The CDR3 contains 13 residues. Germline V lookup: CDR1 LNHDA, CDR2 SQIVND (reference sequence). Written as DNA, the CDR3 is TGTGCCAGTACCCTGACCCGGAACACTGAAGCTTTCTTT. It specifies CASTLTRNTEAFF.

This clonotype has more than one count but fewer than ten. The chain has TRBV14 and TRBJ1-1; 8 bases map to TRBD1. Germline lookup yields CDR1 SGHDN and CDR2 FVKESK. With V trimmed by 4 bases and J by 7 bases, 8 bases remained unmatched. The CDR3 consists of 14 residues. The CDR3 DNA is TGTGCCAGCAGCCTCGCAGGGGGCCTGGGTGAAGCTTTCTTT. Translated: CASSLAGGLGEAFF.

The CDR3 bases are TGCAGTGCTAGCCAGGGGGATAGGGCAGATACGCAGTATTTT. It yields the protein CSASQGDRADTQYF. V usage is TRBV20-1 and J usage is TRBJ2-3, with 7 bases that match TRBD1. V was pared by 3 bases and J by 4 bases, with 7 bases of the junction left unmatched. Germline loops: CDR1 DFQATT, CDR2 SNEGSKA (reference sequence). CDR3 length: 14 residues.

This clonotype occurred a few times. The chain carries TRBV20-1 and TRBJ1-5; D possibly corresponds to TRBD1 (5 bases). Germline V CDR1 and CDR2: DFQATT, SNEGSKA (reference sequence). The CDR3 spans 16 residues. Trimming stripped 3 bases from V and 0 bases from J, with 15 bases between. CDR3 sequence reads: CSARENRQYSNQPQHF. CDR3 sequence (DNA): TGCAGTGCTAGGGAGAATAGACAGTATAGCAATCAGCCCCAGCATTTT.

V gene TRBV27 combines with J gene TRBJ1-1; TRBD1 is a possible D gene (6 bases). V lost 8 bases to trimming and J lost 10 bases, with 17 bases between them. CDR1 MNHEY and CDR2 SMNVEV come from the germline V gene (reference sequence). CDR3 length: 12 amino acids. In DNA form, the CDR3 reads TGTGCCAGCGGGGAGGGGGTTAAGGTAGCTTTCTTT. Amino acid sequence: CASGEGVKVAFF.

This clonotype occurred many times. This rearrangement joins TRBV11-1 to TRBJ2-7; 9 nucleotides align to TRBD2. The germline V gene encodes CDR1 SGHAT and CDR2 FQDESV (reference sequence). J lost 3 bases, V lost 4 bases, and 7 bases had no gene match. The CDR3 runs to 15 residues. The CDR3 protein is CASSSPTSGFYEQYF. CDR3 nucleotide sequence: TGTGCCAGCAGCTCACCGACTAGCGGATTCTACGAGCAGTACTTC.

The rearrangement uses TRBV6-5 and TRBJ1-3, with no clear D. This CDR3 contains 16 residues. Germline V gene data show CDR1 as MNHEY and CDR2 as SVGAGI. Deletions cut 2 bases from V and 8 bases from J, with 19 bases between. This CDR3 is CASSYGAVPGTDTIYF. In DNA form, the CDR3 reads TGTGCCAGCAGTTACGGAGCTGTGCCCGGCACGGACACCATATATTTT.

This clonotype has a handful of counts. This rearrangement joins TRBV4-3 to TRBJ1-6; no firm D call. The germline CDR1 and CDR2 sequences are LGHNA and YSLEER. The CDR3 length is 16 residues. Trimming shortened V by 0 bases and J by 9 bases, and 15 bases separated the two germline ends. CDR3 amino acids: CASSQDFGRNGSPLHF. The CDR3 nucleotides are TGCGCCAGCAGCCAAGATTTCGGACGGAATGGTTCACCCCTCCACTTT.

This clonotype was counted between two and nine times. The chain uses TRBV18 and TRBJ2-3; possibly TRBD1 for D (6 bases). V lost 2 bases, J lost 0 bases, and 15 bases lay in between. Germline assignment: CDR1 KGHSH and CDR2 LQKENI. The CDR3 is made up of 17 amino acids. CDR3 region: CASSPGSGQTSTDTQYF. In DNA, the CDR3 is TGTGCCAGCTCACCAGGCTCTGGACAGACTAGCACAGATACGCAGTATTTT.

This chain uses TRBV20-1 with TRBJ2-1; 8 bases are a match to TRBD2. CDR1 DFQATT and CDR2 SNEGSKA come from the germline V gene (reference sequence). This CDR3 region has 16 residues. V trimming: 0 bases; J trimming: 4 bases; junction bases outside the gene matches: 8. CDR3 amino acids: CSARDPLTSAYNEQFF. The CDR3 DNA sequence: TGCAGTGCTAGAGATCCTTTGACTAGCGCTTACAATGAGCAGTTCTTC.